This TCR beta chain stems from a study of T cell clones after liver transplantation. Across the study: Three of eight recipients were HCV-positive; others had non-autoimmune, non-viral indications. At least one year of complete immunosuppression withdrawal without enzymes over twice normal defined tolerance.

Using immunoSEQ multiplex PCR, the repertoire was profiled, and TCRdb retains in-frame clones only, with some absent. Among 4,500 to 6,500 clones, approximately 30% were seen once, and the ten largest hold about 15%. Germline CDR1 and CDR2: LNHNV and YYDKDF (reference sequence). The CDR3 is 14 amino acids. The V end was cut by 1 base, the J end by 1 base, with 6 bases between. Proliferating CFSE-low MLR cells were sequenced to define alloreactive TCRbeta sequences. Concerning this clone itself: The antigen remains unidentified.

The gene calls are TRBV15 and TRBJ2-3; D possibly corresponds to TRBD2 (6 bases). The TCR originated in a human patient who received a liver transplant. A subset of T cells may come from the graft donor. The sequencing sample was made of CD4+ T cells from cultured PBMCs. This CDR3 reads CATSRGGGTDTQYF. CDR3 coding DNA: TGTGCCACCAGCAGAGGGGGGGGCACAGATACGCAGTATTTT.